The sample holds one count of the clone carrying this TCR beta chain. The sample belongs to a study of T-cell reconstitution after alpha-beta-depleted transplantation in children. The TCRbeta library incorporated unique molecular identifiers. TCRdb redid the calling of the PCR reads with MiXCR, one entry per CDR3 protein. The sample includes about 540,000 distinct CDR3 sequences, approximately 20% of them seen just once. The receptor comes from a human donor who donated a stem cell graft to a child with acute lymphoblastic leukemia. This specimen consisted of PBMCs from the stem cell graft donor, obtained from the stem cell graft.

CDR3 nucleotides: TGCGCCAGCAGCCAAGACACAGCGGGTTACAATGAGCAGTTCTTC. It specifies CASSQDTAGYNEQFF. The J gene is TRBJ2-1, the V gene TRBV4-1, with a possible D match to TRBD2 (6 bases). The germline V gene has CDR1 MGHRA and CDR2 YSYEKL. CDR3 size: 15 residues. V was cut by 0 bases and J by 4 bases, with 10 bases left in between.